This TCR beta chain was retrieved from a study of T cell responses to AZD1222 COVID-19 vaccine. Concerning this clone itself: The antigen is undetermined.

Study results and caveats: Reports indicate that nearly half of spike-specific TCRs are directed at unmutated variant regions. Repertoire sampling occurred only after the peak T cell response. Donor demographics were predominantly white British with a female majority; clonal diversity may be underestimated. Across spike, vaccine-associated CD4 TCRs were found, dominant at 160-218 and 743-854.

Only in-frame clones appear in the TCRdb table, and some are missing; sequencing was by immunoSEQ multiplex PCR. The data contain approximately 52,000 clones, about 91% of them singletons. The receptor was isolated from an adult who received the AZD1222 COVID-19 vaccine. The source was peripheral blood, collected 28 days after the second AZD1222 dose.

The CDR3 is CASSPGRGQSTEAFF. CDR3 DNA: TGTGCCAGCAGCCCAGGGCGGGGGCAGAGCACTGAAGCTTTCTTT. This chain uses TRBV11-2 with TRBJ1-1; weak D call: TRBD1 (6 bases). Germline V gene data show CDR1 as SGHAT and CDR2 as FQNNGV. V was trimmed by 5 bases and J by 4 bases, leaving 17 bases between them. The CDR3 loop spans 15 amino acids.